The entry that follows covers one T cell receptor (beta chain) sequence. This entry is derived from a study of control samples from healthy donors and cancer patients. Sequencing was performed with immunoSEQ multiplex PCR; in TCRdb, only in-frame clones are kept and a portion is missing. The table includes some 110,000 clones, roughly 93% detected once. This CDR3 is built from 14 residues. The germline V and J ends were trimmed by 2 bases and 1 base, with 8 bases remaining between them. Germline assignment: CDR1 KGHSH and CDR2 LQKENI. Sequenced: blood. The sequence was obtained from a young man in good health. The chain has TRBV18 and TRBJ1-1; perhaps TRBD1 as D (6 bases). This CDR3 is CASSPDRKNTEAFF. The CDR3 region has the DNA TGTGCCAGCTCACCAGACAGGAAGAACACTGAAGCTTTCTTT.